Below are 2 T cell receptor beta chains sequenced from a single sample in a study of radiotherapy plus CTLA-4 blockade in lung cancer. TCRdb's copy holds only in-frame clones and misses some; the assay was immunoSEQ multiplex PCR. The sample holds tens of thousands of clones; 70% to 80% are singletons and the top ten take about 9.1%. The source was peripheral blood, collected from a patient treated with radiotherapy plus ipilimumab. These receptors all come from a human donor with non-small cell lung cancer who had a complete response to radiotherapy plus ipilimumab.

The chain uses TRBV19 and TRBJ2-3; possible D gene TRBD1, 6 bases. Germline lookup yields CDR1 LNHDA and CDR2 SQIVND (reference sequence). This CDR3 is built from 17 residues. V lost 1 base and J lost 0, with 14 bases in between. CDR3 nucleotide sequence: TGTGCCAGTAGTATAGCCCTGACAGGTTCTAGCACAGATACGCAGTATTTT. Residues: CASSIALTGSSTDTQYF.

The chain has TRBV18 and TRBJ2-7, with TRBD1 identical over 9 bases. Germline V gives CDR1 KGHSH, CDR2 LQKENI. CDR3 size: 14 residues. Trimming cost V 2 bases and J 5 bases; bases outside gene matches: 4. The CDR3 nucleotides read TGTGCCAGCTCACCATCACAGGGGGCGAACGAGCAGTACTTC. Protein: CASSPSQGANEQYF.